Following are 16 T cell receptor beta chains from one sample sequenced in a study of CD8 T cells in Susac syndrome. Random hexamers were used to reverse transcribe roughly 0.5 to 1 ug of RNA. TCRdb independently ran MiXCR on the immunoSEQ multiplex PCR reads; one entry per CDR3 protein. Of approximately 83,000 distinct CDR3 sequences in the sample, nearly 95% are singletons; the top ten hold less than 0.95%. The specimen was CD8+ T cells from PBMCs. Receptors were obtained from a human donor with Susac syndrome.

The chain recombines TRBV12-3 or TRBV12-4 with TRBJ2-2, with no clear D. The CDR3 totals 12 residues. V lost 5 bases and J 5 bases, leaving 6 bases between the germline ends. CDR3 protein: CASSPLTGELFF. CDR3 coding DNA: TGTGCCAGCAGTCCTTTAACCGGGGAGCTGTTTTTT.

The chain recombines TRBV7-8 with TRBJ1-4; 8 bases are shared with TRBD1. V lost 5 bases and J lost 7; bases outside the gene matches: 6. Per the germline V gene, CDR1 is SGHVS and CDR2 is FQNEAQ. The CDR3 is 14 amino acids. CDR3 nucleotides: TGTGCCAGCAGCCCCGGGACAGGAATTGAAAAACTGTTTTTT. This encodes CASSPGTGIEKLFF. Using reference TRBV7-8 and TRBJ1-4 for the parts outside the CDR3, the full variable domain is GAGVSQSPRYKVAKRGQDVALRCDPISGHVSLFWYQQALGQGPEFLTYFQNEAQLDKSGLPSDRFFAERPEGSVSTLKIQRTQQEDSAVYLCASSPGTGIEKLFFGSGTQLSVL.

The CDR3 here is CASSPPSNTGELFF. The CDR3, as DNA: TGTGCCAGCAGTCCGCCTTCAAACACCGGGGAGCTGTTTTTT. The chain recombines TRBV27 with TRBJ2-2; no firm D call. V was shortened by 5 bases and J by 2 bases, with 9 bases between the two germline ends. CDR1 MNHEY and CDR2 SMNVEV come from the germline V gene (reference sequence). CDR3 length: 14 amino acids.

The chain couples TRBV6-2 or TRBV6-3 to TRBJ2-1; D gene ambiguous. CDR1 is MNHEY and CDR2 is SVGEGT in the germline V gene. The CDR3 consists of 12 residues. V was trimmed by 7 bases and J by 5 bases, leaving 9 bases between them. The DNA of the CDR3 is TGTGCCAGCAATGCGCCCCACAATGAGCAGTTCTTC. Residues: CASNAPHNEQFF.

The chain carries TRBV5-4 and TRBJ2-1; D might be TRBD2 (7 bases). This CDR3 has 15 residues. Germline assignment: CDR1 SGHNT and CDR2 YYREEE (reference sequence). V was pared by 3 bases and J by 9 bases, with 19 bases between. The CDR3, as DNA: TGTGCCAGCAGCTGGGGGGGCTCCTTCAGGGGTGAGCAGTTCTTC. This codes for CASSWGGSFRGEQFF.

The chain joins TRBV15 to TRBJ2-4; D unresolved. The CDR3 is made up of 15 amino acids. Per germline, CDR1 LNHNV and CDR2 YYDKDF (reference sequence). The germline V and J ends were trimmed by 0 bases and 9 bases, with 15 bases remaining between them. Written as DNA, the CDR3 is TGTGCCACCAGCAGAGAAACTCCCCGGCCTCGCATTCAGTACTTC. Translating gives CATSRETPRPRIQYF.

The chain couples TRBV12-3 or TRBV12-4 to TRBJ2-7; a possible D gene is TRBD2 (5 bases). CDR3 length: 13 residues. Trimming took off 6 bases at V and 4 bases at J, with 13 bases between the two ends. The CDR3 nucleotides read TGTGCCAGCAGCATTTCCAGAGGGTACGAGCAGTACTTC. Translation: CASSISRGYEQYF.

This chain links TRBV2 with TRBJ1-1; 7 bases are a match to TRBD1. The length of the CDR3 is 15 residues. Germline V gives CDR1 SNHLY, CDR2 FYNNEI. J was trimmed by 4 bases and V by 3 bases; bases with no gene match: 8. The DNA of the CDR3 is TGTGCCAGCAGTGAGCTGGGACAGCCGGCCACTGAAGCTTTCTTT. This translates into CASSELGQPATEAFF. Based on the CDR3 plus reference TRBV2 and TRBJ1-1, the full variable domain is EPEVTQTPSHQVTQMGQEVILRCVPISNHLYFYWYRQILGQKVEFLVSFYNNEISEKSEIFDDQFSVERPDGSNFTLKIRSTKLEDSAMYFCASSELGQPATEAFFGQGTRLTVV.

This clonotype came up once. J is TRBJ2-5 and V is TRBV5-6; D is unclear. The CDR3 totals 13 residues. Trimming stripped 0 bases from V and 13 bases from J, with 16 bases between. The germline CDR1 and CDR2 sequences are SGHDT and YYEEEE. CDR3 residues: CASSLEPQEVGYF. CDR3 in DNA: TGTGCCAGCAGCTTGGAACCCCAAGAAGTTGGGTACTTC.

This sequence joins TRBV12-3 or TRBV12-4 and TRBJ2-7, with TRBD1 identical over 7 bases. The trim removed 0 bases at V and 7 bases at J, leaving 0 bases unmatched. The CDR3 runs to 12 residues. This chain's CDR3 is CASSLATGEQYF. The CDR3 DNA sequence: TGTGCCAGCAGTTTAGCGACAGGGGAGCAGTACTTC.

V gene TRBV12-3 or TRBV12-4 combines with J gene TRBJ2-7, with 11 nucleotides matching TRBD2. After removal of 6 bases from V and 4 bases from J, the junction contained 8 bases not matched to a gene. This CDR3 contains 15 residues. The CDR3: CASRTGTSGVYEQYF. The CDR3 region has the DNA TGTGCCAGCAGAACCGGGACTAGCGGTGTTTACGAGCAGTACTTC.

The gene calls are TRBV20-1 and TRBJ2-1; no firm D call. CDR1 and CDR2 from the germline V gene are DFQATT and SNEGSKA (reference sequence). The CDR3 extends over 13 amino acids. The V and J ends lost 0 bases and 4 bases respectively, with 7 bases between them. CDR3 DNA sequence: TGCAGTGCTAGAGATCTCGGATACAATGAGCAGTTCTTC. Its translation is CSARDLGYNEQFF.

The chain uses TRBV30 and TRBJ1-2; TRBD1 is a possible D gene (5 bases). The germline CDR1 and CDR2 sequences are GTSNPN and SVGIG (reference sequence). CDR3 length: 14 residues. Deletions cut 0 bases from V and 2 bases from J, with 10 bases between. For the CDR3, the DNA is TGTGCCTGGAGTGTAAGGTGGGACAACTATGGCTACACCTTC. Protein: CAWSVRWDNYGYTF.

The J gene is TRBJ2-1, the V gene TRBV7-9; D is ambiguous. The germline CDR1 and CDR2 sequences are SEHNR and FQNEAQ (reference sequence). This CDR3 is 11 amino acids long. CDR3 region: CSSESYNEQFF. CDR3 in DNA: TGTTCAAGCGAATCCTACAATGAGCAGTTCTTC.

This rearrangement joins TRBV5-4 to TRBJ1-4; 9 bases line up with TRBD1. V lost 4 bases, J lost 3 bases, and 7 bases stayed unmatched. Germline CDR1 reads SGHNT; CDR2 reads YYREEE (reference sequence). This CDR3 has 16 amino acids. CDR3 residues: CASSGDREEANEKLFF. CDR3 nucleotides: TGTGCCAGCAGCGGGGACAGGGAAGAGGCTAATGAAAAACTGTTTTTT.

The V call is TRBV6-1, the J call TRBJ2-3; TRBD2 agrees at 10 bases. The germline V gene encodes CDR1 MNHNS and CDR2 SASEGT. Trimming cost V 5 bases and J 3 bases; bases outside gene matches: 5. This CDR3 is built from 15 residues. The CDR3 region has the DNA TGTGCCAGCAGTCCCGGACTAGCGGTAACAGATACGCAGTATTTT. This gives the protein CASSPGLAVTDTQYF.